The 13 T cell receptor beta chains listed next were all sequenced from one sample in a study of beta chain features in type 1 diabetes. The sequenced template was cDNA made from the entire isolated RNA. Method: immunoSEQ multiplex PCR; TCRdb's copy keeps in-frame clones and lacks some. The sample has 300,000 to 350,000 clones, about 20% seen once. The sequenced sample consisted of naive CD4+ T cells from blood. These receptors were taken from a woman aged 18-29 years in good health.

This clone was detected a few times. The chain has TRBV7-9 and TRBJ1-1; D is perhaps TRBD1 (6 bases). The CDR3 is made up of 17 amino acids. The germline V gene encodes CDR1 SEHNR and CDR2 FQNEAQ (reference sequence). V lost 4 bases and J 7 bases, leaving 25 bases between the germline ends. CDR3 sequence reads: CASSSPERQGGTLEAFF. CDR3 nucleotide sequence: TGTGCCAGCAGCTCCCCGGAGAGACAAGGGGGAACCCTTGAAGCTTTCTTT.

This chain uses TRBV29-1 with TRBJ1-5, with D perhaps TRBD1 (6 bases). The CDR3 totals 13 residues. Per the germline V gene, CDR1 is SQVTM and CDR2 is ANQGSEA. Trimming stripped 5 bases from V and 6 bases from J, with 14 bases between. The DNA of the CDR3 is TGCAGCGTTAGCCAGGGGACGGGTCAGCCCCAGCATTTT. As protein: CSVSQGTGQPQHF.

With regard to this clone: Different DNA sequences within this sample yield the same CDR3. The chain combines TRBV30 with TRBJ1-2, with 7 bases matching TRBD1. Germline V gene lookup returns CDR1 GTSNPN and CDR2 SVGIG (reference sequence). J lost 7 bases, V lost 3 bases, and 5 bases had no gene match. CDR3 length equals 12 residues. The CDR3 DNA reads TGTGCCTGGAGCAGACAGGGTGGTGGCTACACCTTC. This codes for CAWSRQGGGYTF.

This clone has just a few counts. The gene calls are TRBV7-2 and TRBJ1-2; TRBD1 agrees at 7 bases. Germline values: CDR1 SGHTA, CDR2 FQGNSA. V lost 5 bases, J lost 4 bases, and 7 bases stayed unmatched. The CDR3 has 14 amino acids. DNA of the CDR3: TGTGCCAGCAGCGTCGGGACAGTTCTCTATGGCTACACCTTC. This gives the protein CASSVGTVLYGYTF.

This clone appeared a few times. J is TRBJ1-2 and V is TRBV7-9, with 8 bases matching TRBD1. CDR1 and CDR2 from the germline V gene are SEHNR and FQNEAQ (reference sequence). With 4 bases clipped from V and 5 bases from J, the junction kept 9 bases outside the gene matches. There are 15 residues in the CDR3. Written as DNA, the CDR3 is TGTGCCAGCAGCTCCGGGACAGGCCAAGGGTATGGCTACACCTTC. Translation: CASSSGTGQGYGYTF.

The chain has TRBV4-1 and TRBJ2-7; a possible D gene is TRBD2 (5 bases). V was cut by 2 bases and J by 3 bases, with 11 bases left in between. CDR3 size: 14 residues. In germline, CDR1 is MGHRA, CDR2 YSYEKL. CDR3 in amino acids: CASSQKEAVYEQYF. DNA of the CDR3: TGCGCCAGCAGCCAAAAGGAGGCCGTCTACGAGCAGTACTTC.

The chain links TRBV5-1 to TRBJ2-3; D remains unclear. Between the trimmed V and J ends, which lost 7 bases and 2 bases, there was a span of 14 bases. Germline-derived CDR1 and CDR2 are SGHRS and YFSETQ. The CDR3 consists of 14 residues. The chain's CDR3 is CASSPALDTDTQYF. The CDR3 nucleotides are TGCGCCAGCTCCCCAGCGCTAGACACAGATACGCAGTATTTT.

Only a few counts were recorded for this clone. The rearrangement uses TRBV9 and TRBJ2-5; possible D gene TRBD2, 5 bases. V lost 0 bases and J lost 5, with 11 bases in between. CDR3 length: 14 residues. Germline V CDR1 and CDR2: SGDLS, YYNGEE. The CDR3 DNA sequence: TGTGCCAGCAGCGTAGCGGGATTCGAGGAGACCCAGTACTTC. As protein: CASSVAGFEETQYF.

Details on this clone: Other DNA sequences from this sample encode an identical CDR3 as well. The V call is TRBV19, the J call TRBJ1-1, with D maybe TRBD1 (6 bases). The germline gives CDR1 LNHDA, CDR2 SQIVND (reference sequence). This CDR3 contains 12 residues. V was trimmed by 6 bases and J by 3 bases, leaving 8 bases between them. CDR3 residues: CASRDRYTEAFF. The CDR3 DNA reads TGTGCCAGTAGGGACAGATACACTGAAGCTTTCTTT.

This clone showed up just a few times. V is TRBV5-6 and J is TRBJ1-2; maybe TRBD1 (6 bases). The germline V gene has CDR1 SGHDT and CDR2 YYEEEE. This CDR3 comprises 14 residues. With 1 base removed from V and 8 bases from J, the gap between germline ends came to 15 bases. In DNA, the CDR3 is TGTGCCAGCAGCTTGATATCAGGGGCCAGCGGCTACACCTTC. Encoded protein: CASSLISGASGYTF. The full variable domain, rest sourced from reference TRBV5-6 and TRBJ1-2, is DAGVTQSPTHLIKTRGQQVTLRCSPKSGHDTVSWYQQALGQGPQFIFQYYEEEERQRGNFPDRFSGHQFPNYSSELNVNALLLGDSALYLCASSLISGASGYTFGSGTRLTVV.

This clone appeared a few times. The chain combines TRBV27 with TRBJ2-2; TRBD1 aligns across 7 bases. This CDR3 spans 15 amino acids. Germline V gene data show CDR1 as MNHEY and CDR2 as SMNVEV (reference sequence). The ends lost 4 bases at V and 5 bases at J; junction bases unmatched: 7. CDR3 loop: CASSSTGVYTGELFF. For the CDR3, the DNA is TGTGCCAGCAGTTCAACAGGGGTTTATACCGGGGAGCTGTTTTTT.

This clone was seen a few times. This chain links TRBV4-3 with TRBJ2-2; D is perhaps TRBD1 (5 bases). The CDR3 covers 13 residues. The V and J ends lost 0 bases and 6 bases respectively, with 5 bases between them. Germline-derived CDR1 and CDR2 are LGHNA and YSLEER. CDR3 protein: CASSQEGPGELFF. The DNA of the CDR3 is TGCGCCAGCAGCCAAGAGGGGCCCGGGGAGCTGTTTTTT.

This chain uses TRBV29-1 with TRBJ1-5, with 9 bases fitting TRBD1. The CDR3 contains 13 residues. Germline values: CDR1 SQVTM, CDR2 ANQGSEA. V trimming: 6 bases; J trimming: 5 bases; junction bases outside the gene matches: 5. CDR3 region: CSVGQGLDQPQHF. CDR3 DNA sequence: TGCAGCGTGGGACAGGGCCTGGATCAGCCCCAGCATTTT. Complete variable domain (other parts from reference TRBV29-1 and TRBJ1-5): SAVISQKPSRDICQRGTSLTIQCQVDSQVTMMFWYRQQPGQSLTLIATANQGSEATYESGFVIDKFPISRPNLTFSTLTVSNMSPEDSSIYLCSVGQGLDQPQHFGDGTRLSIL.